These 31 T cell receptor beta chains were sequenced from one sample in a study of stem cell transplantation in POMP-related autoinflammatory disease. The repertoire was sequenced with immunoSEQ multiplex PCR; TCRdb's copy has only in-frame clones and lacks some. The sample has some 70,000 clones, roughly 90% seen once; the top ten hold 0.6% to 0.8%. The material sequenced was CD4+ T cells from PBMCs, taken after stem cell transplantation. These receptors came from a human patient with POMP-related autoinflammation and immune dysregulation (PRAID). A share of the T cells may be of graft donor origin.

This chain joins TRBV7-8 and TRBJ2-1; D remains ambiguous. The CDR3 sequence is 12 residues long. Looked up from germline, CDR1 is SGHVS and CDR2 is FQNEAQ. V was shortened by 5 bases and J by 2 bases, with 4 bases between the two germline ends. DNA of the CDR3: TGTGCCAGCAGCCTCGCCTACAATGAGCAGTTCTTC. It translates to CASSLAYNEQFF.

The CDR3 spells CARAGSRRNSPLHF. The CDR3 nucleotides are TGTGCCAGGGCCGGGTCCCGCCGGAATTCACCCCTCCACTTT. This chain links TRBV2 with TRBJ1-6; D gene uncertain. There are 14 residues in the CDR3. The V end lost 9 bases, the J end lost 7 bases, and 16 bases lay between the germline ends. Germline CDR1 reads SNHLY; CDR2 reads FYNNEI.

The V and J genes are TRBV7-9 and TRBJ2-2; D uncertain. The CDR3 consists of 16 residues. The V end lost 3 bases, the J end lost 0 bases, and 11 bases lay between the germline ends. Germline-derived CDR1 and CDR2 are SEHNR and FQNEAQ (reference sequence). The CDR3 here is CASSFAAAPNTGELFF. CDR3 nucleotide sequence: TGTGCCAGCAGCTTCGCGGCAGCTCCGAACACCGGGGAGCTGTTTTTT.

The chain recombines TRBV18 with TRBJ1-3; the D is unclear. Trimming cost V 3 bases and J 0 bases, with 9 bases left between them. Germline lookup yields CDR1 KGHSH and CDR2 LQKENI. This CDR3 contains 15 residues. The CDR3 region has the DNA TGTGCCAGCTCACCTACCCCAAGCTCTGGAAACACCATATATTTT. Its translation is CASSPTPSSGNTIYF.

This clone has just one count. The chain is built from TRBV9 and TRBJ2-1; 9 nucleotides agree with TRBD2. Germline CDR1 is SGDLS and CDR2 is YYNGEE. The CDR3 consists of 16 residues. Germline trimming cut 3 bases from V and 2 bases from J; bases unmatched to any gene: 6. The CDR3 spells CASSERGADPYNEQFF. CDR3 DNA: TGTGCCAGCAGCGAGCGGGGGGCAGACCCCTACAATGAGCAGTTCTTC.

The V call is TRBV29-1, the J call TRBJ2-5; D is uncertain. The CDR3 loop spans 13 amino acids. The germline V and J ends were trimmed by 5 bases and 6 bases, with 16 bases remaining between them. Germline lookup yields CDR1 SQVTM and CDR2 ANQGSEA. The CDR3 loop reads CSVFGSGSKTQYF. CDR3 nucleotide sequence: TGCAGCGTTTTTGGCTCGGGTTCGAAGACCCAGTACTTC. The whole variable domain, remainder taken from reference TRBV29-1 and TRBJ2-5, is SAVISQKPSRDICQRGTSLTIQCQVDSQVTMMFWYRQQPGQSLTLIATANQGSEATYESGFVIDKFPISRPNLTFSTLTVSNMSPEDSSIYLCSVFGSGSKTQYFGPGTRLLVL.

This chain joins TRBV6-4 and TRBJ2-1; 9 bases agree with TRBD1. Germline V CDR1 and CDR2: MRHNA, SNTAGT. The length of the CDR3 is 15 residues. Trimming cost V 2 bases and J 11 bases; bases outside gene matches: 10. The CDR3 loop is CASSDPVKQGAKQFF. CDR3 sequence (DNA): TGTGCCAGCAGTGACCCGGTCAAACAGGGGGCCAAGCAGTTCTTC.

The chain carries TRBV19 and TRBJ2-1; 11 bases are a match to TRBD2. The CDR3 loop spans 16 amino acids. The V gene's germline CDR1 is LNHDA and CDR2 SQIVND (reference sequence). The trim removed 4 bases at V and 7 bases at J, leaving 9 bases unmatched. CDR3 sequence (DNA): TGTGCCAGTAGTACTATAGCGGGAGGGCCGAGTAATGAGCAGTTCTTC. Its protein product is CASSTIAGGPSNEQFF.

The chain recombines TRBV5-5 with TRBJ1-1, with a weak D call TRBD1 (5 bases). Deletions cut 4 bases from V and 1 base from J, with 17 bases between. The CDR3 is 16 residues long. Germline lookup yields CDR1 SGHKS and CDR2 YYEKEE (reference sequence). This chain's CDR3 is CASSARWGRANTEAFF. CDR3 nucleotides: TGTGCCAGCAGCGCCCGCTGGGGCAGGGCGAACACTGAAGCTTTCTTT.

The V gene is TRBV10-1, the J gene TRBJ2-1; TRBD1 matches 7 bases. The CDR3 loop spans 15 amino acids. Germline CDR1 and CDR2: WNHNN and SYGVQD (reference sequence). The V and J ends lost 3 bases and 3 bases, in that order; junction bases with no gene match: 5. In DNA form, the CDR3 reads TGCGCCAGCAGTGACGGTCAGGGGGACTACAATGAGCAGTTCTTC. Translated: CASSDGQGDYNEQFF.

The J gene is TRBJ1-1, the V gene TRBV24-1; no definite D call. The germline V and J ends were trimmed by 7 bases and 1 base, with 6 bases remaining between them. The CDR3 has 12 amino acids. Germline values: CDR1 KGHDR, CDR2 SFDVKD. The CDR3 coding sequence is TGTGCCACCAGGGGAGCGAACACTGAAGCTTTCTTT. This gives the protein CATRGANTEAFF.

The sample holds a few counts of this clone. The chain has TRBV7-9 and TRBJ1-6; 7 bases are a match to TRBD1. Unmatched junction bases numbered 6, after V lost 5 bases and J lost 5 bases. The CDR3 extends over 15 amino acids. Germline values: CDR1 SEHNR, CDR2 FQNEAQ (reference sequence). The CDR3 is CASSPGQGDNSPLHF. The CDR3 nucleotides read TGTGCCAGCAGCCCAGGTCAGGGGGATAATTCACCCCTCCACTTT. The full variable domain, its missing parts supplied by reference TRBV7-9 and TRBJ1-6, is DTGVSQNPRHKITKRGQNVTFRCDPISEHNRLYWYRQTLGQGPEFLTYFQNEAQLEKSRLLSDRFSAERPKGSFSTLEIQRTEQGDSAMYLCASSPGQGDNSPLHFGNGTRLTVT.

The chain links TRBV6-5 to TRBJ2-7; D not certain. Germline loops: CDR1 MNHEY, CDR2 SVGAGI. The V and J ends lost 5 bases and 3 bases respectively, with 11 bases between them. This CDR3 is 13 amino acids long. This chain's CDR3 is CASSPDPYYEQYF. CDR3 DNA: TGTGCCAGCAGTCCCGACCCGTACTACGAGCAGTACTTC.

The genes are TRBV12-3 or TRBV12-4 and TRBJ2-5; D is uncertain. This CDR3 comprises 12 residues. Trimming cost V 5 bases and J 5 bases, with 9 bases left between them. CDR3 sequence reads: CASSPTQETQYF. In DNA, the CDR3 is TGTGCCAGCAGTCCTACTCAGGAGACCCAGTACTTC.

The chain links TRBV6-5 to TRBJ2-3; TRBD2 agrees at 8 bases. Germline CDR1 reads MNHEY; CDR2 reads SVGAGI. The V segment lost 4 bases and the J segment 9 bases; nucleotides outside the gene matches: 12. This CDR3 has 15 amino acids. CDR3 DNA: TGTGCCAGCAGTTCATCCCCTTTAGCGGGACGGACGCAGTATTTT. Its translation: CASSSSPLAGRTQYF.

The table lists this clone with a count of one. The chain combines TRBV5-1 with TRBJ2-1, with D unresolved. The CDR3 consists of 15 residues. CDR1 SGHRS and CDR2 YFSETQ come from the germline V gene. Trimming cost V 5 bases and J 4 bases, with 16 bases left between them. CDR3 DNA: TGCGCCAGCAGTACCGGACCCAAGGAGTACAATGAGCAGTTCTTC. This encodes CASSTGPKEYNEQFF.

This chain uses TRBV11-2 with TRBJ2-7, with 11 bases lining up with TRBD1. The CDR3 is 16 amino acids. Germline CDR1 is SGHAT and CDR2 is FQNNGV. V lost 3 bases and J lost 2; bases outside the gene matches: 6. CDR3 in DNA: TGTGCCAGCAGCTTCGGGGACAGGGGGTACACCTACGAGCAGTACTTC. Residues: CASSFGDRGYTYEQYF.

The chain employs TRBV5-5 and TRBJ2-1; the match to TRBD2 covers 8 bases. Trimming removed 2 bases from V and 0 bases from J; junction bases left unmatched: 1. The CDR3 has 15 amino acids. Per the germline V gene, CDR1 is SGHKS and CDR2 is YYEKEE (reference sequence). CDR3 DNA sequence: TGTGCCAGCAGCTTAGCGGGAGACTCCTACAATGAGCAGTTCTTC. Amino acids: CASSLAGDSYNEQFF.

The CDR3 DNA sequence: TGCGCCAGCAGATGGGGACAGGGCCCGGGGGCTGAAGCTTTCTTT. As protein: CASRWGQGPGAEAFF. V is TRBV5-1 and J is TRBJ1-1, with TRBD1 matching over 9 bases. Unmatched junction bases numbered 11, after V lost 5 bases and J lost 6 bases. Germline CDR1 SGHRS, CDR2 YFSETQ. This CDR3 contains 15 residues.

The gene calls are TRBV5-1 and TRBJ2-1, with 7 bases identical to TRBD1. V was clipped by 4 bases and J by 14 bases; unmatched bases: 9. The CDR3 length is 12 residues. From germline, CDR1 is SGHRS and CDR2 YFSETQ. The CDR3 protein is CASSVRGGREFF. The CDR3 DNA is TGCGCCAGCAGCGTTCGAGGGGGCAGGGAGTTCTTC.

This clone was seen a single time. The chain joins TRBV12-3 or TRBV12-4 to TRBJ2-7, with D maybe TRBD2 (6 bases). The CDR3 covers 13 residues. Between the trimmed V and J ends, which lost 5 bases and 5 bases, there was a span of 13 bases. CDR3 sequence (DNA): TGTGCCAGCAGTAGCTCCGGGACTCACGAGCAGTACTTC. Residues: CASSSSGTHEQYF.

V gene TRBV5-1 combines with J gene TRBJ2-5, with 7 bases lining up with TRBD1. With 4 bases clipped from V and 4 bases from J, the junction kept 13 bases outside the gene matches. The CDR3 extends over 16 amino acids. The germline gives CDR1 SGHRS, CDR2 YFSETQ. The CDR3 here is CASSQTGQTNGETQYF. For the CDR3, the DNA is TGCGCCAGCAGCCAAACGGGACAGACAAACGGAGAGACCCAGTACTTC.

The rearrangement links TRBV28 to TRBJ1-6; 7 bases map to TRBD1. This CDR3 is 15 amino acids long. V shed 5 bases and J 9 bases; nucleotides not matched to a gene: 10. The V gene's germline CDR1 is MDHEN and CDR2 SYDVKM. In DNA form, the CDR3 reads TGTGCCAGCAGTCCGCGGAAGGGGGCAATTTCACCCCTCCACTTT. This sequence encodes CASSPRKGAISPLHF.

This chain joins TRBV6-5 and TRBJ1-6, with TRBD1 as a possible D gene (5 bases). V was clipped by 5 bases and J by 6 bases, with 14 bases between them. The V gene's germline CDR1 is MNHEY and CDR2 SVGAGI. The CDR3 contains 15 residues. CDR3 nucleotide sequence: TGTGCCAGCAGTACCGCAGGGTTCGGTAATTCACCCCTCCACTTT. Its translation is CASSTAGFGNSPLHF.

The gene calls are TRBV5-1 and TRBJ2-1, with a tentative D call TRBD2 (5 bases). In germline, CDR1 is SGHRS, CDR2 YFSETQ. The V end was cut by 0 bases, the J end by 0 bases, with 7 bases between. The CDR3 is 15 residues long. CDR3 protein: CASSLDGNSYNEQFF. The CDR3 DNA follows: TGCGCCAGCAGCTTGGACGGGAACTCCTACAATGAGCAGTTCTTC.

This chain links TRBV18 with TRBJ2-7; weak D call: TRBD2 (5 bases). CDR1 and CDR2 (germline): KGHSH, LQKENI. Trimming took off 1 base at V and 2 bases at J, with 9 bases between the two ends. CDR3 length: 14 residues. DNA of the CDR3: TGTGCCAGCTCACCACGAGGGCTTACCTACGAGCAGTACTTC. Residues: CASSPRGLTYEQYF.

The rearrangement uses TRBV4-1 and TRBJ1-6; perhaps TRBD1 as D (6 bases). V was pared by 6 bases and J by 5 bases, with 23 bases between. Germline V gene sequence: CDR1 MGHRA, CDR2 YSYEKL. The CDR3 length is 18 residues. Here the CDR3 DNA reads TGCGCCAGCAGACACCCCCTTAGCCCTTGGACAGATAATTCACCCCTCCACTTT. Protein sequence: CASRHPLSPWTDNSPLHF.

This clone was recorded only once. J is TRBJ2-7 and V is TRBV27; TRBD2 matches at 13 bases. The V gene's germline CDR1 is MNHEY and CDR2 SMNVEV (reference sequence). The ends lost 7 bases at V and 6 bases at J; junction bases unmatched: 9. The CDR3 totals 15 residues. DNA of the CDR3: TGTGCCAGCACCCCCCTGGGACTAGCGGGAACCGAGCAGTACTTC. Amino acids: CASTPLGLAGTEQYF.

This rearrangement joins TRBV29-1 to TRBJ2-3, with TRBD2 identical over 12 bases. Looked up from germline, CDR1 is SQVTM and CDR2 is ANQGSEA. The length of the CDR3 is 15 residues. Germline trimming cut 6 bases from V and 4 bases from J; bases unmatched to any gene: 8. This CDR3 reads CSVPRTSGAPDTQYF. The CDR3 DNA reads TGCAGCGTGCCCAGGACTAGCGGGGCCCCAGATACGCAGTATTTT.

The CDR3 reads CASSRSRQGATDTQYF. In DNA form, the CDR3 reads TGTGCCAGCAGCCGATCCCGACAGGGTGCCACAGATACGCAGTATTTT. This rearrangement joins TRBV7-9 to TRBJ2-3; 7 bases fit TRBD1. The CDR3 spans 16 residues. The germline CDR1 and CDR2 sequences are SEHNR and FQNEAQ (reference sequence). The J segment lost 2 bases and the V segment lost 5 bases, leaving 10 bases of the junction unmatched.

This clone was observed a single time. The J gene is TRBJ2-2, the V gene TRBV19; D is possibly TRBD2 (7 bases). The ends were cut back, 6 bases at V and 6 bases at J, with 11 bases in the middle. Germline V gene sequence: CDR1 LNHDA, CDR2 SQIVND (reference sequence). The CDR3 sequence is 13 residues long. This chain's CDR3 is CASSGGPPGELFF. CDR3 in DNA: TGTGCCAGTAGCGGGGGGCCACCCGGGGAGCTGTTTTTT.